The source of this TCR beta chain is a study of CD4 and CD8 cells across lung adenocarcinoma regions. Samples came from patients with localized non-small cell lung adenocarcinoma. TCRdb reanalysed the PCR reads using MiXCR and keeps one entry per CDR3 protein. The sample includes around 20,000 distinct CDR3 sequences, around 56% of them seen just once. This clonotype occurred many times. The receptor comes from a female donor with lung adenocarcinoma. The CD4 and CD8 labels of this study may be unreliable. Sequencing was performed on CD8+ T cells from the center of a lung tumor.

CDR3 nucleotide sequence: TGTGCCACCAGGACAGGGAGAGAGACCCAGTACTTC. Encoded protein: CATRTGRETQYF. This chain joins TRBV6-1 and TRBJ2-5; the match to TRBD1 covers 8 bases. V lost 10 bases, J lost 4 bases, and 5 bases stayed unmatched. Germline V lookup: CDR1 MNHNS, CDR2 SASEGT. The length of the CDR3 is 12 residues.